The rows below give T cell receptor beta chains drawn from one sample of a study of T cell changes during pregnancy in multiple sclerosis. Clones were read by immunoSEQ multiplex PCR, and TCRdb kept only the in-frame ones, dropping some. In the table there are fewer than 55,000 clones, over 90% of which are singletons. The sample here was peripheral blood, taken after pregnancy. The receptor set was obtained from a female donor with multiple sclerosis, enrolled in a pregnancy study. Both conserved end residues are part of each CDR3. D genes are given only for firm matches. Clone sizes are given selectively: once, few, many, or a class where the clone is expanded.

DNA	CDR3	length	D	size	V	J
TGTGCCTGGAGTCCTTCGCGGGCCGGAGGCTACACCTTC	CAWSPSRAGGYTF	13	-	-	TRBV30	TRBJ1-2
TGTGCCAGCAGCCCTTTAAGGGCGCCGGGGGCAGATACGCAGTATTTT	CASSPLRAPGADTQYF	16	-	-	TRBV13	TRBJ2-3
TGTGCCAGCAGCCCAATTGCCTACGAGCAGTACTTC	CASSPIAYEQYF	12	-	-	TRBV6-6	TRBJ2-7
TGTGCCAGCAGTCGTGAGGTCGGGGAGCTGTTTTTT	CASSREVGELFF	12	-	-	TRBV6-1	TRBJ2-2
TGTGCCAGCAGCTACGAGGGCTTGATAAAACTGTTTTTT	CASSYEGLIKLFF	13	-	-	TRBV5-5	TRBJ1-4
TGTGCCAGCAGCTCACTCGACAGGGGACTCTACGAGCAGTACTTC	CASSSLDRGLYEQYF	15	TRBD1	-	TRBV6-5	TRBJ2-7
TGTGCCAGTAGTGCACAGGGGGGCTCCTCCTACGAGCAGTACTTC	CASSAQGGSSYEQYF	15	TRBD1	-	TRBV19	TRBJ2-7
TGTGCCAGCAGCGGGCGGACAGGAGATCAGCCCCAGCATTTT	CASSGRTGDQPQHF	14	TRBD1	-	TRBV7-9	TRBJ1-5
TGTGCCAGCTCACCACCGGGGGAACAGGGCTATGGCTACACCTTC	CASSPPGEQGYGYTF	15	-	-	TRBV18	TRBJ1-2
TGCAGTGCTAGCACCTACGGGGAGCAGTACTTC	CSASTYGEQYF	11	-	-	TRBV20-1	TRBJ2-7
TGTGCCAGCAGCCTGGGGGGACAGGGGGAAAACGAGCAGTACTTC	CASSLGGQGENEQYF	15	TRBD1	once	TRBV5-5	TRBJ2-7
TGTGCCAGCAGCCCAGGGGGCGGGTCACCCCTCCACTTT	CASSPGGGSPLHF	13	TRBD1	-	TRBV11-2	TRBJ1-6
TGTGCCACCAGCAGAGATACCACTGGTAGCTATGGCTACACCTTC	CATSRDTTGSYGYTF	15	-	-	TRBV15	TRBJ1-2
TGTGCCAGCAGCTTAGCGGCAGGGCGGGAGCAGTACTTC	CASSLAAGREQYF	13	-	-	TRBV11-2	TRBJ2-7
TGCGCCAGCAGCCAAGATCTAGGGGGAGGGAATGGCTACACCTTC	CASSQDLGGGNGYTF	15	-	-	TRBV4-3	TRBJ1-2
TGTGCCAGCAGCTTGGAAGTCGGGCAGGGGATGGGCGAGCAGTACTTC	CASSLEVGQGMGEQYF	16	-	-	TRBV5-6	TRBJ2-7
TGTGCCAGCAGTGATTGGCCTAGCGGGGGGCCGTTCGAGCAGTACTTC	CASSDWPSGGPFEQYF	16	TRBD2	-	TRBV6-1	TRBJ2-7
TGTGCCAGTAGTATTGGCGGGGGAGCCTACGAGCAGTACTTC	CASSIGGGAYEQYF	14	TRBD2	-	TRBV19	TRBJ2-7
TGTGCCAGCAGCTATCCCGGGACAGCGGTCGAGCAGTACTTC	CASSYPGTAVEQYF	14	TRBD1	-	TRBV5-6	TRBJ2-7
TGTGCCATCAGCCCTCAGGGACAGCCCAATCAGCCCCAGCATTTT	CAISPQGQPNQPQHF	15	TRBD1	-	TRBV10-3	TRBJ1-5
TGCGCCAGCAGCCAAGATCGGACTAGCGGACGATACACAGATACGCAGTATTTT	CASSQDRTSGRYTDTQYF	18	TRBD2	-	TRBV4-3	TRBJ2-3
TGCGCCAGCAGCCAAGCTTTATCAGGGTTGAACACCGGGGAGCTGTTTTTT	CASSQALSGLNTGELFF	17	-	-	TRBV4-3	TRBJ2-2
TGTGCCAGCAGCTTGGACAGGGGTACTAAGGAAGCTTTCTTT	CASSLDRGTKEAFF	14	TRBD1	-	TRBV7-2	TRBJ1-1
TGTGCCAGCTACTCCGGGACATACTCCTACGAGCAGTACTTC	CASYSGTYSYEQYF	14	-	few	TRBV6-6	TRBJ2-7
TGCGCCAGCAGCATTGGACAGCGCCCCTACGAGCAGTACTTC	CASSIGQRPYEQYF	14	-	-	TRBV5-1	TRBJ2-7
TGTGCCAGCTCACCACTAGACAGGTTCAACTATGGCTACACCTTC	CASSPLDRFNYGYTF	15	-	-	TRBV18	TRBJ1-2
TGTGCCAGCAGCCCCGGGGGGTCCACCGGGGAGCTGTTTTTT	CASSPGGSTGELFF	14	TRBD2	-	TRBV7-3	TRBJ2-2
TGTGCCAGCAGCTTAGGGACTAGCCCTGGGCTACGGGAGCAGTACTTC	CASSLGTSPGLREQYF	16	TRBD2	-	TRBV11-2	TRBJ2-7